These 20 T cell receptor beta chains share one sample of origin, sequenced in a study of tumor and adjacent non-tumor tissue in lung cancer. No cell sorting was done before RNA was extracted from the tissue. A modified ARM-PCR protocol with three rounds of nested PCR amplified TCRbeta. TCRdb reanalysed the multiplex PCR reads using MiXCR and keeps one entry per CDR3 protein. The sample consists of roughly 93,000 distinct CDR3 sequences, 67% of them appearing once. Sequenced material: lung tumor tissue. The receptors here all came from a man in his sixties with non-small cell lung cancer.

With regard to this clonotype: A junction end diverges from the germline sequence, so it may reflect a read error. CDR3 protein: CASSYDRSYVQYF. The DNA of the CDR3 is TGTGCCAGCAGCTATGACAGGTCCTACGTGCAGTACTTC. V gene TRBV5-6 combines with J gene TRBJ2-7, with TRBD1 as a possible D gene (6 bases). The CDR3 runs to 13 residues. Germline lookup yields CDR1 SGHDT and CDR2 YYEEEE.

As regards this clonotype: One end of the junction does not line up with germline, which may come from a read error. This chain links TRBV4-3 with TRBJ2-2; weak D call: TRBD2 (5 bases). Germline V gene data show CDR1 as LGHNA and CDR2 as YSLEER. The length of the CDR3 is 14 residues. CDR3 region: CTSGQTPRTGELFF. In DNA, the CDR3 is TGCACCAGCGGCCAAACGCCGAGAACCGGGGAGCTGTTTTTT.

On this clonotype: A read error may be the cause here, since a much bigger clone is one base away. The J gene is TRBJ2-1, the V gene TRBV20-1, with D tentatively TRBD2 (5 bases). The germline V gene has CDR1 DFQATT and CDR2 SNEGSKA (reference sequence). The ends were cut back, 0 bases at V and 4 bases at J, with 16 bases in the middle. This CDR3 has 16 amino acids. CDR3 nucleotide sequence: TGCAGTGCTAGAGATATCTCTCACCGGGGTTACAATGAGCAGTTCTTC. Translation gives CSARDISHRGYNEQFF.

Notes on this clonotype: A much larger clone lies one base from this, so it may be a read error. This chain joins TRBV20-1 and TRBJ1-5; possible D gene TRBD1, 6 bases. Germline CDR1 reads DFQATT; CDR2 reads SNEGSKA (reference sequence). Trimming cost V 5 bases and J 9 bases, with 23 bases left between them. CDR3 size: 15 residues. The CDR3 bases are TGCAGTGCTCGGTGGGGGGGCGGAGACGCGAGGCCCCAGCATTTT. Translating gives CSARWGGGDARPQHF.

This chain joins TRBV18 and TRBJ2-2; D is unresolved. This CDR3 is built from 15 residues. V was trimmed by 2 bases and J by 4 bases, leaving 11 bases between them. Germline CDR1 KGHSH, CDR2 LQKENI. The CDR3 coding sequence is TGTGCCAGCTCACCATGGGCTGGACCCACCGGGGAGCTGTTTTTT. Translated, it gives CASSPWAGPTGELFF.

In regard to this clonotype: At one end the junction does not follow the germline gene, possibly because of a read error. The chain recombines TRBV6-5 with TRBJ1-6, with D possibly being TRBD1 (6 bases). This CDR3 has 16 residues. Germline V gene sequence: CDR1 MNHEY, CDR2 SVGAGI. This chain's CDR3 is CTSGRWRGTNNSPLHF. The CDR3 DNA follows: TGTACCAGCGGCCGATGGCGAGGGACAAATAATTCACCCCTCCACTTT.

This clonotype has a single count. This chain uses TRBV10-1 with TRBJ2-3, with TRBD2 matching 7 bases. V lost 3 bases to trimming and J lost 2 bases; unmatched junction nucleotides: 11. This CDR3 has 17 amino acids. The germline gives CDR1 WNHNN, CDR2 SYGVQD (reference sequence). CDR3 DNA sequence: TGCGCCAGCAGTGATCCACTAGCGTGGGACCTCACAGATACGCAGTATTTT. This sequence encodes CASSDPLAWDLTDTQYF.

This clonotype was picked up one time. With a much larger clone just one base away, this may be a read error. The chain employs TRBV20-1 and TRBJ2-1, with D uncertain. This CDR3 contains 12 residues. Germline V gene lookup returns CDR1 DFQATT and CDR2 SNEGSKA (reference sequence). The CDR3 protein is CSAPGRNNEEFF. In nucleotides, the CDR3 is TGCAGTGCTCCTGGAAGGAACAATGAGGAGTTCTTC.

This rearrangement joins TRBV6-5 to TRBJ1-2; 7 bases match TRBD1. The CDR3 runs to 15 residues. CDR1 MNHEY and CDR2 SVGAGI come from the germline V gene. The V and J ends lost 5 bases and 4 bases, in that order; junction bases with no gene match: 10. The CDR3 loop reads CASSPIDRVGYGYTF. CDR3 sequence (DNA): TGTGCCAGCAGTCCGATCGACAGGGTCGGCTATGGCTACACCTTC.

This chain joins TRBV10-3 and TRBJ1-2; TRBD1 aligns across 8 bases. The CDR3 length is 12 residues. Germline V gene lookup returns CDR1 ENHRY and CDR2 SYGVKD. The V segment lost 8 bases and the J segment 5 bases; nucleotides outside the gene matches: 4. DNA for the CDR3: TGTGCCATCGCAGGGGGCGCGTATGGCTACACCTTC. Amino acids: CAIAGGAYGYTF.

Comments on this clonotype: One end of the junction varies from germline; a read error may be responsible. This chain links TRBV4-3 with TRBJ2-1; 7 bases are shared with TRBD1. The CDR3 is 16 amino acids. Germline V CDR1 and CDR2: LGHNA, YSLEER. The DNA of the CDR3 is TGCGCCAACAGCCAAGATTTAGGGAACAGGGGCCATGAGCAGCTCTTC. It specifies CANSQDLGNRGHEQLF.

This clonotype was detected a few times. The chain uses TRBV19 and TRBJ2-3; 7 bases align to TRBD2. Per germline, CDR1 LNHDA and CDR2 SQIVND (reference sequence). Trimming at V came to 6 bases and at J to 5 bases, leaving 11 bases not matched to a gene. The CDR3 has 15 residues. The CDR3 nucleotides are TGTGCCAGTAGCCCCGGGGGGAACAGGAGAGATACGCAGTATTTT. As protein: CASSPGGNRRDTQYF. The full variable domain, completed using reference TRBV19 and TRBJ2-3, is DGGITQSPKYLFRKEGQNVTLSCEQNLNHDAMYWYRQDPGQGLRLIYYSQIVNDFQKGDIAEGYSVSREKKESFPLTVTSAQKNPTAFYLCASSPGGNRRDTQYFGPGTRLTVL.

Notes on this clonotype: Its ends do not fully match the called genes, so a read error is possible. This chain joins TRBV28 and TRBJ2-1; 8 nucleotides match TRBD2. CDR1 is MDHEN, CDR2 SYDVKM, per germline. The CDR3 loop spans 13 amino acids. The CDR3 spells CARSPGTSYEQFF. The CDR3 coding sequence is TGTGCCAGGAGTCCTGGGACTAGTTATGAGCAATTCTTC.

This clonotype was counted at least ten times. The V call is TRBV6-1, the J call TRBJ2-6; a possible D gene is TRBD2 (5 bases). The V gene lost 6 bases and the J gene lost 0 bases, with 12 bases spanning the gap. Germline V gene lookup returns CDR1 MNHNS and CDR2 SASEGT. The CDR3 is 16 amino acids. This CDR3 reads CASRTGISSGANVLTF. In DNA form, the CDR3 reads TGTGCCAGCAGGACCGGGATAAGCTCTGGGGCCAACGTCCTGACTTTC.

Turning to this clonotype: A much bigger clone sits one base away, suggesting this may be a read error. The chain has TRBV12-3 or TRBV12-4 and TRBJ2-1; D is unresolved. The CDR3 runs 13 residues. In DNA, the CDR3 is TGTGCCAGCAGTTTAGGTCTCTACGATGAGCAGTTCTTC. Amino acid sequence: CASSLGLYDEQFF.

With respect to this clonotype: The germline gene is not matched at one end of the junction; a read error may be the cause. The chain joins TRBV28 to TRBJ2-7; D may be TRBD1 (5 bases). Germline loops: CDR1 MDHEN, CDR2 SYDVKM. This CDR3 region has 14 residues. The CDR3 sequence: CASSLTTVSYERYF. The DNA for the CDR3 is TGTGCCAGCAGTTTAACGACAGTATCCTACGAGCGGTACTTC.

This clonotype was counted between two and nine times. A much larger clone is a single base away; this may be a read error. V gene TRBV29-1 combines with J gene TRBJ2-1; 7 bases align to TRBD2. Germline-derived CDR1 and CDR2 are SQVTM and ANQGSEA. This CDR3 comprises 13 residues. J gave up 4 bases and V 6 bases, and 6 bases lay outside the gene matches. CDR3 region: CSVREGRYNEQFF. CDR3 nucleotides: TGCAGCGTGAGGGAGGGCCGATACAATGAGCAGTTCTTC.

By share, this clonotype counts as medium-sized. The chain joins TRBV6-5 to TRBJ2-1; possibly TRBD2 for D (6 bases). Trimming shortened V by 0 bases and J by 4 bases, and 16 bases separated the two germline ends. The CDR3 sequence is 17 residues long. Germline V gene lookup returns CDR1 MNHEY and CDR2 SVGAGI. CDR3 residues: CASSYSAGPDSYNEQFF. The CDR3 bases are TGTGCCAGCAGTTACTCCGCGGGACCTGACTCATACAATGAGCAGTTCTTC.

V and J are TRBV28 and TRBJ1-5; the match to TRBD1 covers 7 bases. Germline loops: CDR1 MDHEN, CDR2 SYDVKM. CDR3 size: 14 residues. The CDR3 DNA reads TGTGACAGTAGTTTAGACAGGGCCTGGAAGCCCCAGCATTTT. It translates to CDSSLDRAWKPQHF.

On this clonotype: Likely a read error: the CDR3 ends without its conserved phenylalanine or tryptophan. This chain links TRBV19 with TRBJ2-7; D possibly matches TRBD1 or TRBD2 (5 bases each). CDR1 is LNHDA, CDR2 SQIVND, per germline (reference sequence). The CDR3 spans 13 residues. In DNA, the CDR3 is TGTGCCAGTAGTATTGGCAGGGAGTACGGGCAGTACCTC. It codes for CASSIGREYGQYL.